The clone carrying this T cell receptor beta chain occurred a few times. Its antigen is undetermined. These data originate in a study of identical twins. Study results and caveats: Modeled out-of-frame TCR alpha sharing in monozygotic twins fell below observed levels. It was cross-sectional statistical analysis, not following the same donors, that the conclusions relied on. Out-of-frame alpha sequences shared between twins exhibited an excess of low generation probability.

The CDR3 is 16 amino acids. Germline CDR1 is LGHNA and CDR2 is YNFKEQ. V was cut by 0 bases and J by 0 bases, with 9 bases left in between. In TCRdb, the 5' RACE reads were re-called with MiXCR into one record per CDR3 protein. The table includes 540,000 or so distinct CDR3 sequences, approximately 20% detected once. Another study also made use of these data, one on yellow fever vaccine responses in identical twins.

Sequencing was done on a sample of CD4+ T cells sorted from blood. This sequence joins TRBV4-2 and TRBJ2-1; no reliable D call. The TCR originated in a young woman in good health. DNA for the CDR3: TGTGCCAGCAGCCAAGACGGAGACCTCTCCTACAATGAGCAGTTCTTC. This codes for CASSQDGDLSYNEQFF.